A single sample gave rise to the 13 T cell receptor beta chains below, sequenced in a study of blood T cell repertoires in COVID-19. This table comes from immunoSEQ multiplex PCR, and its TCRdb copy is limited to in-frame clones, with some not included. The sample contains about 140,000 clones, approximately 80% of which appear only once. Sequencing was carried out using peripheral blood. The origin of the receptors is a man between 60 and 70 years old who had recovered from COVID-19.

The chain links TRBV7-2 to TRBJ2-2; 7 bases are a match to TRBD2. Trimming cost V 1 base and J 5 bases; bases outside gene matches: 10. Germline CDR1 and CDR2: SGHTA and FQGNSA. CDR3 length: 17 amino acids. CDR3 region: CASSLESGTTATGELFF. DNA for the CDR3: TGTGCCAGCAGCTTAGAATCCGGGACTACGGCTACCGGGGAGCTGTTTTTT.

V gene TRBV6-1 combines with J gene TRBJ1-5, with D uncertain. The CDR3 consists of 16 residues. CDR1 and CDR2 from the germline V gene are MNHNS and SASEGT. Trimming cost V 1 base and J 5 bases, with 15 bases left between them. CDR3 DNA: TGTGCCAGCAGTGAAGAGGGAGGGCTTAATCATCAGCCCCAGCATTTT. This encodes CASSEEGGLNHQPQHF.

This clone was seen ten or more times. The chain links TRBV19 to TRBJ2-5; D perhaps matches TRBD1 (6 bases). Germline lookup yields CDR1 LNHDA and CDR2 SQIVND (reference sequence). Trimming took 3 bases from V and 3 from J, leaving 8 bases between them. This CDR3 is built from 13 residues. CDR3: CASSIKGEETQYF. The CDR3 DNA follows: TGTGCCAGTAGTATTAAGGGGGAAGAGACCCAGTACTTC.

The chain carries TRBV5-4 and TRBJ1-2; 9 nucleotides agree with TRBD1. Unmatched junction bases numbered 14, after V lost 4 bases and J lost 4 bases. CDR1 and CDR2 (germline): SGHNT, YYREEE (reference sequence). This CDR3 spans 17 amino acids. The CDR3 reads CASSTPPPGQGSYGYTF. DNA for the CDR3: TGTGCCAGCAGCACCCCTCCCCCTGGACAGGGGAGCTATGGCTACACCTTC.

V is TRBV25-1 and J is TRBJ1-4; TRBD1 matches at 9 bases. In germline, CDR1 is MGHDK, CDR2 SYGVNS. This CDR3 region has 14 residues. After removal of 7 bases from V and 6 bases from J, the junction contained 6 bases not matched to a gene. The CDR3 spells CASTVQGADEKLFF. The CDR3 DNA reads TGTGCCAGCACCGTACAGGGGGCAGATGAAAAACTGTTTTTT.

In nucleotides, the CDR3 is TGTGCCAGCAGCGTAGGAGGCAGTACCTACGAGCAGTACTTC. It specifies CASSVGGSTYEQYF. This rearrangement joins TRBV9 to TRBJ2-7; unclear D gene. CDR3 length: 14 residues. Germline CDR1 is SGDLS and CDR2 is YYNGEE. V gave up 0 bases and J gave up 2 bases, with 9 bases separating them. Variable domain in full (rest from reference TRBV9 and TRBJ2-7): DSGVTQTPKHLITATGQRVTLRCSPRSGDLSVYWYQQSLDQGLQFLIQYYNGEERAKGNILERFSAQQFPDLHSELNLSSLELGDSALYFCASSVGGSTYEQYFGPGTRLTVT.

The chain employs TRBV10-2 and TRBJ2-2, with 7 bases lining up with TRBD2. CDR3 size: 15 residues. Germline lookup yields CDR1 WSHSY and CDR2 SAAADI. Germline trimming cut 4 bases from V and 0 bases from J; bases unmatched to any gene: 2. The CDR3 DNA follows: TGCGCCAGCAGTGTCCTAGCGGCGAACACCGGGGAGCTGTTTTTT. Its translation is CASSVLAANTGELFF.

This clone was counted between two and nine times. The rearrangement links TRBV20-1 to TRBJ2-2; possible D gene TRBD1, 5 bases. Trimming took off 6 bases at V and 2 bases at J, with 10 bases between the two ends. CDR1 is DFQATT, CDR2 SNEGSKA, per germline (reference sequence). The length of the CDR3 is 13 residues. The CDR3 DNA reads TGCAGTGCCAGTACAGGAAACACCGGGGAGCTGTTTTTT. This sequence encodes CSASTGNTGELFF.

CDR3 DNA sequence: TGTGCCAGCACTCTTCGTATTCGGGACACTGAAGCTTTCTTT. Translating it yields CASTLRIRDTEAFF. The chain employs TRBV6-5 and TRBJ1-1, with unresolved D. The CDR3 has 14 amino acids. V gave up 7 bases and J gave up 3 bases, with 15 bases separating them. The germline CDR1 and CDR2 sequences are MNHEY and SVGAGI.

CDR3 residues: CASSSFERGNTGELFF. The DNA for the CDR3 is TGTGCCAGCAGTTCCTTCGAAAGAGGGAACACCGGGGAGCTGTTTTTT. The chain uses TRBV27 and TRBJ2-2; D call uncertain. This CDR3 is built from 16 residues. V was trimmed by 4 bases and J by 1 base, leaving 13 bases between them. Germline V lookup: CDR1 MNHEY, CDR2 SMNVEV (reference sequence).

A single count supports this clone. The chain combines TRBV29-1 with TRBJ2-7; 15 nucleotides agree with TRBD2. V trimming: 2 bases; J trimming: 5 bases; junction bases outside the gene matches: 10. This CDR3 has 17 residues. Germline V lookup: CDR1 SQVTM, CDR2 ANQGSEA. CDR3: CSVETPGLAGGPHEQYF. As DNA, the CDR3 is TGCAGCGTTGAAACCCCCGGACTAGCGGGGGGGCCCCACGAGCAGTACTTC.

The chain has TRBV10-1 and TRBJ1-2, with D unresolved. V lost 3 bases and J 7 bases, leaving 18 bases between the germline ends. Germline CDR1 and CDR2: WNHNN and SYGVQD (reference sequence). The CDR3 spans 15 residues. The DNA for the CDR3 is TGCGCCAGCAGTGATGGGCCCCAGGAGGGATCTGGCTACACCTTC. It specifies CASSDGPQEGSGYTF.

The chain is built from TRBV6-6 and TRBJ2-5; 7 bases align to TRBD1. The CDR3 loop spans 15 amino acids. CDR1 is MNHNY and CDR2 is SVGAGI in the germline V gene (reference sequence). Losses at the gene ends were 2 bases for V and 4 bases for J; bases not matched to a gene: 7. In DNA form, the CDR3 reads TGTGCCAGCAGTTACCGACAGGGATTGGGAGAGACCCAGTACTTC. Its protein is CASSYRQGLGETQYF.